The clone carrying this TCR beta chain was seen a single time. The source of the sample is a study of shared clonotypes between healthy human individuals. The assay was immunoSEQ multiplex PCR, and TCRdb's table has in-frame clones only and misses some. This table holds 950,000 to 1,300,000 clones, 75% found once. Trimming stripped 3 bases from V and 6 bases from J, with 13 bases between. The CDR3 runs 13 residues. Germline V gene lookup returns CDR1 SGHRS and CDR2 YFSETQ. Sample: memory CD4+ T cells sorted from blood. Subset given: CD45RA-negative fraction. The sequence came from a man aged 18 to 30 in good health. This chain connects TRBV5-1 to TRBJ2-7; a possible D gene is TRBD1 (6 bases). The CDR3 nucleotides are TGCGCCAGCAGCTCACAGGGTGGCTCCGAGCAGTACTTC. Encoded protein: CASSSQGGSEQYF. The full variable domain, with the rest looked up from reference TRBV5-1 and TRBJ2-7, is KAGVTQTPRYLIKTRGQQVTLSCSPISGHRSVSWYQQTPGQGLQFLFEYFSETQRNKGNFPGRFSGRQFSNSRSEMNVSTLELGDSALYLCASSSQGGSEQYFGPGTRLTVT.